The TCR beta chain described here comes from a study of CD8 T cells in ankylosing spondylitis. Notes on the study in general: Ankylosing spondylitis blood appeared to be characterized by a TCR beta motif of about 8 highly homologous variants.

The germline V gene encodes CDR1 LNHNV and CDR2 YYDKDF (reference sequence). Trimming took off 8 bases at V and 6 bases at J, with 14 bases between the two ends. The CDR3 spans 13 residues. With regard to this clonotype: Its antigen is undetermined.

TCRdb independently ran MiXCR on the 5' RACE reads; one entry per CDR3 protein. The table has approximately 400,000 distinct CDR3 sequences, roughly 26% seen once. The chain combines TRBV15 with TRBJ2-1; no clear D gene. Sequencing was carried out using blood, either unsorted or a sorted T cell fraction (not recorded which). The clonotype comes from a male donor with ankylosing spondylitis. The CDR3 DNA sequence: TGTGCCACCGGTACGATGGTTTTCAATGAGCAGTTCTTC. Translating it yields CATGTMVFNEQFF.